This T cell receptor beta chain was sequenced during a study of OX40 agonist ivuxolimab in advanced cancers. General notes on the study: Ivuxolimab, which targeted the costimulatory receptor OX40 (CD134), was an agonistic, fully human IgG2 monoclonal antibody. Patients were allowed to have had prior anti-PD-1, anti-PD-L1 or anti-CTLA-4 therapy, and approximately 39% of the dose-escalation patients had been treated with checkpoint inhibitors. Among the 50 to 55 dose-escalation patients, some 20 had hepatocellular carcinoma, roughly 15 melanoma, 9 renal cell carcinoma and 9 head and neck cancer. Partial responses occurred in three dose-escalation patients: two with cutaneous melanoma and one with hepatocellular carcinoma. Peripheral TCRbeta sequencing was intended to test whether TCR sequence diversity was altered and clonal T-cell expansion was caused by ivuxolimab. The monotherapy dose-escalation portion (N of about 50 patients) of the phase I ivuxolimab trial is reported in the paper. Intravenous ivuxolimab was administered to patients every 2 weeks at six dose levels: 0.01, 0.1, 0.3, 1.5, 3 and 10 mg/kg. In the dose-escalation cohort, roughly 80% of patients were male, and the mean age was approximately 60 years, with a range of about 20 to 79. What the work shows at the level of the full study, not this receptor alone: Low levels of normalized T-cell clonal expansion were also seen in some patients who did not respond. After ivuxolimab, more expanded clones were found on average in CD8+ T cells than in CD4+ T cells. The antigen specificity of the peripheral T cells that underwent clonal expansion was not determined. At doses from 0.1 to 3.0 mg/kg, clonal expansion was seen in both CD4+ and CD8+ blood T cells between baseline and week 6. In the 0.1-3.0 mg/kg groups, partial responders were among the patients with the lowest normalized peripheral clonal expansion, particularly in CD8+ T cells.

Including cysteine and phenylalanine, the CDR3 has 15 amino acids. The entry retains the CDR3 DNA only, 45 bases that are in frame from base 1. From the germline V gene, CDR1 is SGHRS and CDR2 is YFSETQ. V is pruned by 0 bases and J by 4 bases, leaving 7 bases of the junction without a gene match. Patients with a history of autoimmune disease or receiving systemic immunosuppression were excluded from the trial. Peripheral blood for TCR sequencing was drawn from every dose cohort at baseline, at cycle 4 day 1 and at cycle 7 day 1. The samples were taken from a phase I, first-in-human, multicenter, open-label dose-escalation trial of ivuxolimab. Adults with locally advanced or metastatic head and neck squamous cell, hepatocellular, melanoma or renal cell carcinoma were enrolled in the trial. CD4+ and CD8+ T cells were sorted separately from peripheral blood before TCR sequencing. Genomic DNA was extracted from sorted cells for sequencing of the TCRbeta CDR3 region. TCRbeta CDR3 regions were sequenced using the immunoSEQ Assay. TCRdb mirrors the immuneACCESS table, restricted to in-frame sequences. Some clones are absent from its copies; in checked studies, under half trace to an unresolved V gene, and the reason for the others is unknown. This sample gives roughly 14,000 clones in total; roughly 75% of them show up just once. The ten largest clonotypes hold roughly 14% of the sample.

Concerning this clone: Its antigen is unknown. It has no much larger one-base neighbor in the sample; base qualities were not kept.

The source material was CD4+ or CD8+ T cells sorted from blood, sampled in a trial of the OX40 agonist ivuxolimab. The V and J segments used are TRBV5-1 and TRBJ2-7; TRBD1 aligns with 7 central bases. The clonotype was recovered from an adult with an advanced solid tumor such as melanoma, head and neck, liver or kidney cancer. The nucleotide sequence reads TGCGCCAGCAGCTTGGCCCCGGGACAGCGGTACGAGCAGTACTTC. Its coded protein is CASSLAPGQRYEQYF.